The 6 T cell receptor beta chains below come from one sample, sequenced in a study of T cells after yellow fever vaccination. TCRdb passed the 5' RACE reads through MiXCR, listing each CDR3 protein once. Of 550,000 to 750,000 distinct CDR3 sequences listed, approximately 15% are singletons. Sequenced here: PBMCs, sampled on the day of the yellow fever booster vaccination. The receptors were sampled from a man aged 30 to 39 who received the YFV17D yellow fever vaccine.

A few counts support this clonotype. The V gene is TRBV6-2 or TRBV6-3, the J gene TRBJ1-6, with D unresolved. This CDR3 has 14 amino acids. V was cut by 5 bases and J by 9 bases, with 14 bases left in between. Germline assignment: CDR1 MNHEY and CDR2 SVGEGT. Here the CDR3 DNA reads TGTGCCAGCAGTGCAATAACGGGAGTTTCACCCCTCCACTTT. Translation: CASSAITGVSPLHF.

This clonotype was picked up a small number of times. The chain links TRBV25-1 to TRBJ2-7; the D gene is possibly TRBD1 (6 bases). The CDR3 covers 16 residues. With 2 bases removed from V and 2 bases from J, the gap between germline ends came to 16 bases. Looked up from germline, CDR1 is MGHDK and CDR2 is SYGVNS. The CDR3 here is CASSEDWGRWPYEQYF. CDR3 DNA sequence: TGTGCCAGCAGTGAAGATTGGGGGCGCTGGCCCTACGAGCAGTACTTC.

This chain joins TRBV18 and TRBJ2-1; weak D call: TRBD1 (5 bases). Trimming took 3 bases from V and 4 from J, leaving 13 bases between them. Per germline, CDR1 KGHSH and CDR2 LQKENI. This CDR3 is 15 amino acids long. CDR3 region: CASSPLGAGYNEQFF. In DNA, the CDR3 is TGTGCCAGCTCACCCCTAGGGGCAGGGTACAATGAGCAGTTCTTC.

V and J are TRBV7-2 and TRBJ2-3; 7 bases align to TRBD1. The V gene's germline CDR1 is SGHTA and CDR2 FQGNSA. The CDR3 contains 15 residues. V shed 2 bases, J shed 5 bases, and the junction held 7 bases outside the gene matches. The DNA of the CDR3 is TGTGCCAGCAGCTTAAGACAGGGTGGTTTAGATACGCAGTATTTT. This encodes CASSLRQGGLDTQYF.

The genes are TRBV3-1 and TRBJ2-1, with D uncertain. Germline V CDR1 and CDR2: LGHDT, YNNKEL (reference sequence). This CDR3 spans 13 amino acids. The V and J ends lost 0 bases and 9 bases respectively, with 9 bases between them. The chain's CDR3 is CASSQDPTLEQFF. DNA for the CDR3: TGTGCCAGCAGCCAAGACCCCACTCTTGAGCAGTTCTTC.

This clonotype was observed many times. This rearrangement joins TRBV7-2 to TRBJ2-7, with 14 positions matching TRBD2. This CDR3 is 15 amino acids long. The V gene end was trimmed by 3 bases and the J gene end by 2 bases; junction bases not matched to a gene: 0. From germline, CDR1 is SGHTA and CDR2 FQGNSA. CDR3 coding DNA: TGTGCCAGCAGCTTGGGACTAGCGGGAGCCTACGAGCAGTACTTC. Its protein is CASSLGLAGAYEQYF.